The rows below give T cell receptor beta chains drawn from one sample of a study of cytomegalovirus exposure and HLA in healthy donors. Repertoires were generated with immunoSEQ multiplex PCR, while TCRdb's copy carries only in-frame clones and drops some. This table lists under 200,000 clones. Sequenced material: PBMCs. The source of these receptors is a young man in good health and CMV-seronegative. Each CDR3 is given with its conserved first and last residue. Fields, in order: V gene, CDR3 length, D gene, J gene, CDR3 DNA, CDR3 protein. A D gene is named only where the DNA matches it firmly.

V gene: TRBV6-5
CDR3 length: 14
D gene: TRBD1
J gene: TRBJ2-5
CDR3 DNA: TGTGCCAGCAGTTACCAGGGGGAACAAGAGACCCAGTACTTC
CDR3 protein: CASSYQGEQETQYF

V gene: TRBV7-6
CDR3 length: 15
D gene: NA
J gene: TRBJ2-2
CDR3 DNA: TGTGCCAGCAGCTTAATACAGGGGAACACCGGGGAGCTGTTTTTT
CDR3 protein: CASSLIQGNTGELFF

V gene: TRBV2
CDR3 length: 12
D gene: NA
J gene: TRBJ1-2
CDR3 DNA: TGTGCCAGCAGGTTCAGGGGAGATGGCTACACCTTC
CDR3 protein: CASRFRGDGYTF

V gene: TRBV7-7
CDR3 length: 15
D gene: NA
J gene: TRBJ2-3
CDR3 DNA: TGTGCCAGCAGCTTAGCACTAGGAGGCATGGATACGCAGTATTTT
CDR3 protein: CASSLALGGMDTQYF

V gene: TRBV4-2
CDR3 length: 16
D gene: NA
J gene: TRBJ2-1
CDR3 DNA: TGTGCCAGCAGCCAAGCTACCGGAGACTCCTACAATGAGCAGTTCTTC
CDR3 protein: CASSQATGDSYNEQFF

V gene: TRBV28
CDR3 length: 12
D gene: NA
J gene: TRBJ2-1
CDR3 DNA: TGTGCCAGCAAAACCCCTAGGAATGAGCAGTTCTTC
CDR3 protein: CASKTPRNEQFF

V gene: TRBV6-4
CDR3 length: 15
D gene: NA
J gene: TRBJ2-1
CDR3 DNA: TGTGCCAGCAGTGTAGTAGCGGATTCCTACAATGAGCAGTTCTTC
CDR3 protein: CASSVVADSYNEQFF

V gene: TRBV21-1
CDR3 length: 17
D gene: NA
J gene: TRBJ2-7
CDR3 DNA: TGTGCCAGCAGCAAAGAAGGGGGGACTAGCGACTCCTACGAGCAGTACTTC
CDR3 protein: CASSKEGGTSDSYEQYF

V gene: TRBV7-2
CDR3 length: 16
D gene: NA
J gene: TRBJ1-2
CDR3 DNA: TGTGCCAGCAGCTTAGTCGCAGGACTCGCTAACTATGGCTACACCTTC
CDR3 protein: CASSLVAGLANYGYTF

V gene: TRBV4-1
CDR3 length: 15
D gene: NA
J gene: TRBJ1-3
CDR3 DNA: TGCGCCAGCAGCCAAGTCGGGTACTCTGGAAACACCATATATTTT
CDR3 protein: CASSQVGYSGNTIYF

V gene: TRBV6-1
CDR3 length: 15
D gene: NA
J gene: TRBJ1-2
CDR3 DNA: TGTGCCAGCAGTGAAGTAACCGGGGGGTTGAGTGGCTACACCTTC
CDR3 protein: CASSEVTGGLSGYTF

V gene: TRBV25-1
CDR3 length: 15
D gene: NA
J gene: TRBJ1-4
CDR3 DNA: TGTGCCAGCAGTGAACTCTCGGGGGATCGGGAAAAACTGTTTTTT
CDR3 protein: CASSELSGDREKLFF

V gene: TRBV30
CDR3 length: 15
D gene: TRBD2
J gene: TRBJ2-2
CDR3 DNA: TGTGCCTGGAGTGTAGGCGGGAGTAGCACCGGGGAGCTGTTTTTT
CDR3 protein: CAWSVGGSSTGELFF

V gene: TRBV9
CDR3 length: 14
D gene: TRBD1
J gene: TRBJ1-2
CDR3 DNA: TGTGCCAGCACGGAATTGGGACAGCCCTATGGCTACACCTTC
CDR3 protein: CASTELGQPYGYTF

V gene: TRBV4-2
CDR3 length: 19
D gene: TRBD2
J gene: TRBJ2-7
CDR3 DNA: TGTGCCAGCAGCCTTACAGCCCTAACGACTAGCGGGGGTTCCTACGAGCAGTACTTC
CDR3 protein: CASSLTALTTSGGSYEQYF

V gene: TRBV30
CDR3 length: 15
D gene: NA
J gene: TRBJ1-5
CDR3 DNA: TGTGCCTGGAGGCGGAAGGACAGTGGGAATCAGCCCCAGCATTTT
CDR3 protein: CAWRRKDSGNQPQHF

V gene: TRBV18
CDR3 length: 14
D gene: NA
J gene: TRBJ2-3
CDR3 DNA: TGTGCCAGCACCTTGGAGCATATCACAGATACGCAGTATTTT
CDR3 protein: CASTLEHITDTQYF

V gene: TRBV30
CDR3 length: 14
D gene: NA
J gene: TRBJ2-2
CDR3 DNA: TGTGCCTGGAGTAAGGACTATAACACCGGGGAGCTGTTTTTT
CDR3 protein: CAWSKDYNTGELFF

V gene: TRBV18
CDR3 length: 15
D gene: TRBD1
J gene: TRBJ2-7
CDR3 DNA: TGTGCCAGCTCACCTCTACCCGACAGGGAATACGAGCAGTACTTC
CDR3 protein: CASSPLPDREYEQYF

V gene: TRBV7-2
CDR3 length: 14
D gene: NA
J gene: TRBJ1-3
CDR3 DNA: TGTGCCAGCAGCATACAGGTCTCTGGAAACACCATATATTTT
CDR3 protein: CASSIQVSGNTIYF

V gene: TRBV10-1
CDR3 length: 12
D gene: NA
J gene: TRBJ1-1
CDR3 DNA: TGCGCCAGCAGCGGGACATCCGAGGAAGCTTTCTTT
CDR3 protein: CASSGTSEEAFF

V gene: TRBV12-5
CDR3 length: 13
D gene: NA
J gene: TRBJ2-7
CDR3 DNA: TGTGCTAGTGGTTTGAATGGAGGGCGCGAGCAGTACTTC
CDR3 protein: CASGLNGGREQYF

V gene: TRBV10-3
CDR3 length: 15
D gene: TRBD2
J gene: TRBJ2-1
CDR3 DNA: TGTGCCATCAGCGCAGTAACTAGCGGGAGAAATGAGCAGTTCTTC
CDR3 protein: CAISAVTSGRNEQFF

V gene: TRBV14
CDR3 length: 15
D gene: TRBD2
J gene: TRBJ2-3
CDR3 DNA: TGTGCCAGCAGCCATCAGCGGGGGGGCCCAGATACGCAGTATTTT
CDR3 protein: CASSHQRGGPDTQYF

V gene: TRBV4-1
CDR3 length: 14
D gene: NA
J gene: TRBJ2-7
CDR3 DNA: TGCGCCAGCAGCCAAGCTGACACCACCTACGAGCAGTACTTC
CDR3 protein: CASSQADTTYEQYF

V gene: TRBV7-2
CDR3 length: 15
D gene: NA
J gene: TRBJ2-3
CDR3 DNA: TGTGCCAGCAGCTTTAGGAGGGGGCGCACAGATACGCAGTATTTT
CDR3 protein: CASSFRRGRTDTQYF

V gene: TRBV11-1
CDR3 length: 14
D gene: NA
J gene: TRBJ2-7
CDR3 DNA: TGTGCCAGCAGCTCTTCCTGGGGGAGGTACGAGCAGTACTTC
CDR3 protein: CASSSSWGRYEQYF

V gene: TRBV6-1
CDR3 length: 14
D gene: NA
J gene: TRBJ2-7
CDR3 DNA: TGTGCCAGCAGTGAAGACCAAGGGGCGTTCCAGCAGTACTTC
CDR3 protein: CASSEDQGAFQQYF

V gene: TRBV5-1
CDR3 length: 14
D gene: TRBD2
J gene: TRBJ2-3
CDR3 DNA: TGCGCCAGCAGCTTAGCGGGAGTTTCAGATACGCAGTATTTT
CDR3 protein: CASSLAGVSDTQYF

V gene: TRBV5-1
CDR3 length: 14
D gene: TRBD2
J gene: TRBJ2-3
CDR3 DNA: TGCGCCAGCAGCCCGGGACTAGCAAGAGATACGCAGTATTTT
CDR3 protein: CASSPGLARDTQYF

V gene: TRBV4-1
CDR3 length: 15
D gene: NA
J gene: TRBJ1-5
CDR3 DNA: TGCGCCAGCAGCCAGAGGGAGGACACAAATCAGCCCCAGCATTTT
CDR3 protein: CASSQREDTNQPQHF

V gene: TRBV5-1
CDR3 length: 15
D gene: TRBD2
J gene: TRBJ2-3
CDR3 DNA: TGCGCCAGCAGCCCCGGGGGGGCAAACACAGATACGCAGTATTTT
CDR3 protein: CASSPGGANTDTQYF

V gene: TRBV7-2
CDR3 length: 12
D gene: NA
J gene: TRBJ1-2
CDR3 DNA: TGTGCCAGCAGCTTAGACGGGAACGGCTACACCTTC
CDR3 protein: CASSLDGNGYTF

V gene: TRBV19
CDR3 length: 15
D gene: NA
J gene: TRBJ1-5
CDR3 DNA: TGTGCCAGTAGTCAGGTCGGGGGTGGCAATCAGCCCCAGCATTTT
CDR3 protein: CASSQVGGGNQPQHF

V gene: TRBV6-5
CDR3 length: 12
D gene: NA
J gene: TRBJ2-3
CDR3 DNA: TGTGCCAGTTGGGGCACCACAGATACGCAGTATTTT
CDR3 protein: CASWGTTDTQYF

V gene: TRBV27
CDR3 length: 15
D gene: TRBD1
J gene: TRBJ1-2
CDR3 DNA: TGTGCCAGCAGTCTTGACAGGGGTAGGGACTATGGCTACACCTTC
CDR3 protein: CASSLDRGRDYGYTF

V gene: TRBV18
CDR3 length: 15
D gene: TRBD2
J gene: TRBJ2-7
CDR3 DNA: TGTGCCAGCTCAGCGGGGGGGCAAACATCCTACGAGCAGTACTTC
CDR3 protein: CASSAGGQTSYEQYF

V gene: TRBV7-9
CDR3 length: 12
D gene: TRBD2
J gene: TRBJ2-1
CDR3 DNA: TGTGCCAGCAGCTTAGCGCTAGCGGGGATGTTCTTC
CDR3 protein: CASSLALAGMFF

V gene: TRBV30
CDR3 length: 13
D gene: TRBD1
J gene: TRBJ2-2
CDR3 DNA: TGTGCCTGGCTTACAGGGGACACCGGGGAGCTGTTTTTT
CDR3 protein: CAWLTGDTGELFF

V gene: TRBV21-1
CDR3 length: 12
D gene: NA
J gene: TRBJ2-5
CDR3 DNA: TGTGCCAGCAGGGACAGCCAAGAGACCCAGTACTTC
CDR3 protein: CASRDSQETQYF

V gene: TRBV9
CDR3 length: 14
D gene: NA
J gene: TRBJ2-7
CDR3 DNA: TGTGCCAGCAGCGTAACCGGGGCCGCGGGGGAGCAGTACTTC
CDR3 protein: CASSVTGAAGEQYF

V gene: TRBV7-8
CDR3 length: 16
D gene: TRBD2
J gene: TRBJ2-2
CDR3 DNA: TGTGCCAGCAGCTTAGGACGGGGGGGCAGGAACGGGGAGCTGTTTTTT
CDR3 protein: CASSLGRGGRNGELFF

V gene: TRBV4-1
CDR3 length: 15
D gene: NA
J gene: TRBJ1-1
CDR3 DNA: TGCGCCAGCAGCCAAGATAGGGGCAGCTTCACTGAAGCTTTCTTT
CDR3 protein: CASSQDRGSFTEAFF

V gene: TRBV5-1
CDR3 length: 13
D gene: NA
J gene: TRBJ2-5
CDR3 DNA: TGCGCCAGCAGCTTGGCAGGGCGGGAGACCCAGTACTTC
CDR3 protein: CASSLAGRETQYF

V gene: TRBV7-2
CDR3 length: 15
D gene: NA
J gene: TRBJ1-4
CDR3 DNA: TGTGCCAGCAGCCCTAACAGTGCAACTAATGAAAAACTGTTTTTT
CDR3 protein: CASSPNSATNEKLFF

V gene: TRBV6-5
CDR3 length: 15
D gene: TRBD1
J gene: TRBJ2-1
CDR3 DNA: TGTGCCAGCAGTTACGTAAACAGGGGGTCGCATGAGCAGTTCTTC
CDR3 protein: CASSYVNRGSHEQFF

V gene: TRBV28
CDR3 length: 18
D gene: TRBD2
J gene: TRBJ2-7
CDR3 DNA: TGTGCCAGCAACACTAACGGACTAGCGGGAGGGGGCTCCTACGAGCAGTACTTC
CDR3 protein: CASNTNGLAGGGSYEQYF

V gene: TRBV7-9
CDR3 length: 16
D gene: NA
J gene: TRBJ1-5
CDR3 DNA: TGTGCCAGCAGCTTAGCGAGCGTGGGGGGAAATCAGCCCCAGCATTTT
CDR3 protein: CASSLASVGGNQPQHF

V gene: TRBV10-3
CDR3 length: 15
D gene: NA
J gene: TRBJ1-5
CDR3 DNA: TGTGCCATCAGCGGGGGGAGCGGGGGTAATCAGCCCCAGCATTTT
CDR3 protein: CAISGGSGGNQPQHF

V gene: TRBV6-6
CDR3 length: 15
D gene: TRBD1
J gene: TRBJ1-6
CDR3 DNA: TGTGCCAGCAGTTACTTGGGGACAGGGAATTCACCCCTCCACTTT
CDR3 protein: CASSYLGTGNSPLHF

V gene: TRBV27
CDR3 length: 13
D gene: NA
J gene: TRBJ2-7
CDR3 DNA: TGTGCCAGCAGCCTAGTGGGTAGGTACGAGCAGTACTTC
CDR3 protein: CASSLVGRYEQYF

V gene: TRBV19
CDR3 length: 13
D gene: NA
J gene: TRBJ2-3
CDR3 DNA: TGTGCCAGTACCCCGACTAGCACAGATACGCAGTATTTT
CDR3 protein: CASTPTSTDTQYF

V gene: TRBV2
CDR3 length: 14
D gene: NA
J gene: TRBJ1-4
CDR3 DNA: TGTGCCAGACTGGGGGCAGCAACTAATGAAAAACTGTTTTTT
CDR3 protein: CARLGAATNEKLFF